This TCR beta chain originates from a study of blood T cell repertoires in COVID-19. The CDR3 is 15 amino acids. Germline CDR1 MNHEY, CDR2 SMNVEV (reference sequence). V lost 4 bases and J lost 9, with 21 bases in between. In the authors' workflow: Scientists estimated how many nucleated cells there were by amplifying reference gene primers. Profiling relied on immunoSEQ multiplex PCR, and the TCRdb table lists in-frame clones only, not all of them. The V and J calls and the clone size are those of that table, but D and trimming were determined from the DNA. The data show 180,000 or so clones, with 80% to 85% seen just once and around 15% held by the top ten. Seattle's enrolled individuals joined amid active infection and were then monitored longitudinally.

The clonotype comes from a woman between 70 and 85 years old with COVID-19, enrolled during active disease. Sequences were obtained from peripheral blood. J is TRBJ1-1 and V is TRBV27; a weak D match, TRBD1 (5 bases). DNA for the CDR3: TGTGCCAGCAGTTCCGATGGGGGAGGCACCACGAAAGCTTTCTTT. Its translation: CASSSDGGGTTKAFF.